This TCR beta chain was sequenced in a study of cytomegalovirus exposure and HLA in healthy donors. General study findings and limits: Presence/absence analyses assumed roughly uniform sequencing depth across donors, which may not hold. An Asian-associated ancestry cluster reportedly showed fewer N-insertions than the approximately 630-donor mean in a later analysis. Accurate predictions that matched the HLA-A and HLA-B alleles of most subjects were reportedly made from TCR beta sequences.

Donors sampled were nominally healthy, though unrecorded immune exposures were likely. The CDR3 covers 14 residues. The V and J ends lost 4 bases and 4 bases, in that order; junction bases with no gene match: 7. CDR1 LNHDA and CDR2 SQIVND come from the germline V gene (reference sequence). 60 Vbeta and 13 Jbeta primers were used in PCR. This table comes from immunoSEQ multiplex PCR, and its TCRdb copy is limited to in-frame clones, with some not included. The sample consists of about 130,000 clones, 74% of them appearing once. Worth noting for this clone: Its antigen is unidentified.

Sequenced material: PBMCs. The sequence came from a man aged 18 to 29 in good health and CMV-seropositive. V gene TRBV19 combines with J gene TRBJ2-7, with 7 bases aligning to TRBD2. The CDR3 coding sequence is TGTGCCAGTAGTACGAGCGGGGCTATATACGAGCAGTACTTC. Residues: CASSTSGAIYEQYF.